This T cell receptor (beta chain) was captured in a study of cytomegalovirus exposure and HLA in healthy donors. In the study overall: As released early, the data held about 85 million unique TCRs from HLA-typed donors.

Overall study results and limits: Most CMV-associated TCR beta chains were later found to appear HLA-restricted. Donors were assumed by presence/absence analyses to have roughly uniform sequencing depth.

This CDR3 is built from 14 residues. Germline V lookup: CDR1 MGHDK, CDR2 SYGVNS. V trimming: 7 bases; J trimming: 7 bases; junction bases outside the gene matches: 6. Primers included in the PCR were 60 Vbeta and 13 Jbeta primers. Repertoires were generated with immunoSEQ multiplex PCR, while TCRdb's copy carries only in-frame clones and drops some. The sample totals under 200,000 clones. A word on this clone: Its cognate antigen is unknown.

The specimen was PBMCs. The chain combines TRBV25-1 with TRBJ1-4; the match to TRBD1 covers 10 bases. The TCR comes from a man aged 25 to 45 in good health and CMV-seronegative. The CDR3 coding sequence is TGTGCCAGCACAAGGGGACAGGGGCTTGAAAAACTGTTTTTT. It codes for CASTRGQGLEKLFF.